The present entry profiles one TCR beta chain with its context. This sample was taken from a study of shared clonotypes between healthy human individuals. The protocol was immunoSEQ multiplex PCR, while the TCRdb copy is restricted to in-frame clones and leaves out a portion. In the table there are 2 million to 2.5 million clones, about 92% of which are singletons. This receptor was taken from a young man in good health. Some clones in this sample may be carry-over from other donors' samples. Sequencing was done on a sample of naive CD4+ T cells from PBMCs. The subset was: CD45RA+ positively selected.

The CDR3 region is CASSVTPVGNSYEQYF. The DNA for the CDR3 is TGTGCCAGCAGCGTAACCCCAGTAGGGAACTCCTACGAGCAGTACTTC. The gene calls are TRBV9 and TRBJ2-7, with D unresolved. The germline V gene encodes CDR1 SGDLS and CDR2 YYNGEE. This CDR3 has 16 amino acids. Trimming stripped 1 base from V and 0 bases from J, with 14 bases between. Full variable domain (remainder filled in from reference TRBV9 and TRBJ2-7): DSGVTQTPKHLITATGQRVTLRCSPRSGDLSVYWYQQSLDQGLQFLIQYYNGEERAKGNILERFSAQQFPDLHSELNLSSLELGDSALYFCASSVTPVGNSYEQYFGPGTRLTVT.